Listed below are T cell receptor beta chains from one sample, sequenced in a study of T-cell memory formation after mild COVID-19. TCRdb called the 5' RACE reads again in MiXCR, with one record for every CDR3 protein. Seen here are about 360,000 distinct CDR3 sequences, 10% to 15% observed once, and the top ten hold about a fifth. Material for sequencing was PBMCs or a T cell subset sorted from them (not recorded which). The origin of the receptors is a man aged 18-30 years who had mild COVID-19 (a few samples of this study predate the infection). Cell type and time point are not known. The CDR3 runs from the conserved cysteine through the conserved F or W. The D gene is left open where the match is weak. Some rows mark clone size as missing; the rest say once, few, many or name a class of expanded clone.

D gene,J gene,V gene,clone size,CDR3 protein,CDR3 DNA
NA,TRBJ1-1,TRBV27,few,CASTPGVGTEAFF,TGTGCCAGCACTCCCGGGGTTGGAACTGAAGCTTTCTTT
NA,TRBJ1-3,TRBV4-1,NA,CASSHPAGTTGNTIYF,TGCGCCAGCAGCCATCCGGCAGGGACCACTGGAAACACCATATATTTT
NA,TRBJ2-5,TRBV3-1,many,CASSPLARYQETQYF,TGTGCCAGCAGCCCGTTGGCGAGGTACCAAGAGACCCAGTACTTC
NA,TRBJ2-1,TRBV3-1,NA,CASSQGEFWGSFFGSLGNEQFF,TGTGCCAGCAGCCAAGGGGAGTTCTGGGGAAGTTTCTTCGGGTCCCTCGGCAATGAGCAGTTCTTC
NA,TRBJ1-5,TRBV5-1,NA,CASRADGDGNQPQHF,TGCGCCAGCAGAGCCGACGGTGATGGCAATCAGCCCCAGCATTTT
NA,TRBJ1-1,TRBV5-6,few,CASSQTGRNTEAFF,TGTGCCAGCAGCCAGACTGGGAGGAACACTGAAGCTTTCTTT
NA,TRBJ2-1,TRBV7-2,many,CASSLLRGNYNEQFF,TGTGCCAGCAGCTTACTTCGGGGAAACTACAATGAGCAGTTCTTC
TRBD2,TRBJ2-5,TRBV4-3,NA,CASSQEKRGGGQTQYF,TGCGCCAGCAGCCAAGAGAAGCGGGGGGGCGGACAGACCCAGTACTTC
NA,TRBJ2-3,TRBV7-2,NA,CASSLNGGNTQYF,TGTGCCAGCAGCTTGAACGGGGGAAATACGCAGTATTTT
TRBD1,TRBJ2-3,TRBV28,many,CASSFGDRGLFGTQYF,TGTGCCAGCAGTTTCGGGGACAGGGGGCTTTTCGGTACGCAGTATTTT
TRBD1,TRBJ2-3,TRBV12-3/TRBV12-4,few,CASSRGNRGLIIGTDTQYF,TGTGCCAGCAGTCGGGGAAACAGGGGGCTAATTATTGGCACAGATACGCAGTATTTT
NA,TRBJ1-5,TRBV12-3/TRBV12-4,NA,CASSLGVYNQPQHF,TGTGCCAGCAGCCTAGGGGTTTACAATCAGCCCCAGCATTTT
NA,TRBJ1-1,TRBV4-2,NA,CASSQDTNTEAFF,TGTGCCAGCAGCCAAGACACGAACACTGAAGCTTTCTTT
TRBD1,TRBJ2-7,TRBV18,NA,CASSPAGQGGNEQYF,TGTGCCAGCTCACCCGCCGGACAGGGAGGTAACGAGCAGTACTTC
NA,TRBJ1-3,TRBV6-1,NA,CASSPTGWDGNTIYF,TGTGCCAGCAGTCCCACAGGGTGGGATGGAAACACCATATATTTT
TRBD1,TRBJ2-7,TRBV7-2,few,CASSLVGQGQYF,TGTGCCAGCAGCTTAGTGGGACAGGGTCAGTACTTC
NA,TRBJ2-7,TRBV5-4,many,CASSLAQGGDEQYF,TGTGCCAGCAGCTTGGCGCAGGGTGGCGACGAGCAGTACTTC